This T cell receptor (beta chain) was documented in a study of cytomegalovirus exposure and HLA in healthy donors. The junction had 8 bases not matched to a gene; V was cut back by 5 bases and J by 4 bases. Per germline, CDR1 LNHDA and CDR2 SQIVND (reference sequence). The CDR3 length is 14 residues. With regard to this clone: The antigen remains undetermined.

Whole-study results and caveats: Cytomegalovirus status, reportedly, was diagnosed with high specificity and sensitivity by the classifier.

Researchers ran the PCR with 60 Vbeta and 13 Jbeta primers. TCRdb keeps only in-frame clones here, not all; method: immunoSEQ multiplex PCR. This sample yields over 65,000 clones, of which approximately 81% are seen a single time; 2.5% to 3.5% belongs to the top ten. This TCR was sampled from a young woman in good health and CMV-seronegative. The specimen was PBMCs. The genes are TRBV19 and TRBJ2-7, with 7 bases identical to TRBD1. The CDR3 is CASSAGTEGYEQYF. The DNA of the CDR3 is TGTGCCAGTAGTGCCGGGACAGAAGGGTACGAGCAGTACTTC.